The 6 T cell receptor beta chains below were found in one sample sequenced in a study of cytomegalovirus exposure and HLA in healthy donors. The PCR contained 60 Vbeta and 13 Jbeta primers. Method: immunoSEQ multiplex PCR; TCRdb's copy keeps in-frame clones and lacks some. Of around 92,000 clones in the sample, under 85% were seen once. Sequencing used PBMCs. All receptors come from a female donor in good health and CMV-seropositive.

DNA of the CDR3: TGTGCCAGCAGCAAAGCACCGGTCCTGCCGTCCTACGAGCAGTACTTC. Translation gives CASSKAPVLPSYEQYF. The chain is built from TRBV21-1 and TRBJ2-7; the D call TRBD2 from the table was never checked on the DNA. TRBV21-1 is classified as a pseudogene. CDR3 size: 16 residues.

The V gene is TRBV6-6, the J gene TRBJ1-3; D remains ambiguous. CDR3 length: 13 amino acids. Germline V lookup: CDR1 MNHNY, CDR2 SVGAGI (reference sequence). V shed 9 bases and J shed 2 bases, with 11 bases lying between them. Here the CDR3 DNA reads TGTGCCAGTAACCCTAATGCTGGAAACACCATATATTTT. It yields the protein CASNPNAGNTIYF.

The chain has TRBV5-1 and TRBJ2-1, with TRBD1 matching 7 bases. V shed 2 bases and J 0 bases; nucleotides not matched to a gene: 8. This CDR3 is 17 amino acids long. Germline assignment: CDR1 SGHRS and CDR2 YFSETQ. In DNA, the CDR3 is TGCGCCAGCAGCTTACGAGGCTGGGACAGCTCCTACAATGAGCAGTTCTTC. Its translation is CASSLRGWDSSYNEQFF.

Only one count was recorded for this clone. The chain links TRBV28 to TRBJ2-1; the match to TRBD2 covers 7 bases. CDR3 length: 16 amino acids. V lost 3 bases to trimming and J lost 1 base; unmatched junction nucleotides: 6. Looked up from germline, CDR1 is MDHEN and CDR2 is SYDVKM. The CDR3 DNA follows: TGTGCCAGCAGTTTGCTTCTAGCGGAGTCCTACAATGAGCAGTTCTTC. It is translated as CASSLLLAESYNEQFF.

The chain recombines TRBV4-1 with TRBJ2-5; 8 bases agree with TRBD1. The CDR3 spans 15 residues. CDR1 MGHRA and CDR2 YSYEKL come from the germline V gene. V was pared by 1 base and J by 1 base, with 2 bases of the junction left unmatched. The CDR3 spells CASSQVGQGQETQYF. The DNA of the CDR3 is TGCGCCAGCAGCCAAGTCGGACAGGGCCAAGAGACCCAGTACTTC.

V and J are TRBV6-1 and TRBJ2-7; the D is unclear. This CDR3 has 12 amino acids. V lost 2 bases and J lost 6, with 8 bases in between. Germline V gives CDR1 MNHNS, CDR2 SASEGT. This CDR3 is CASSEQISEQYF. CDR3 sequence (DNA): TGTGCCAGCAGTGAACAAATTTCCGAGCAGTACTTC.